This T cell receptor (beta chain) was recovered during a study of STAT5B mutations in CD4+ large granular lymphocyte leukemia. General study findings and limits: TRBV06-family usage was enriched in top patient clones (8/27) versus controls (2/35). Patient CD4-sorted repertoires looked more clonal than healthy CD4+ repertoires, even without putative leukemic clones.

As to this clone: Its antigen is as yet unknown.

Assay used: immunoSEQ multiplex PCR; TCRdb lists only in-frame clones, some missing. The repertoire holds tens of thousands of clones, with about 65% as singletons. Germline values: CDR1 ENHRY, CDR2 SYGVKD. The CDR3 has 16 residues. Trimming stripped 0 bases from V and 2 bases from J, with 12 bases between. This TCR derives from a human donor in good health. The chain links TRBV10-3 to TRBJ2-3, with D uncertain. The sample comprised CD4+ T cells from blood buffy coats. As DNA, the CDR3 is TGTGCCATCAGTGAGTCGCGTGGTGTAGACACAGATACGCAGTATTTT. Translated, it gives CAISESRGVDTDTQYF.